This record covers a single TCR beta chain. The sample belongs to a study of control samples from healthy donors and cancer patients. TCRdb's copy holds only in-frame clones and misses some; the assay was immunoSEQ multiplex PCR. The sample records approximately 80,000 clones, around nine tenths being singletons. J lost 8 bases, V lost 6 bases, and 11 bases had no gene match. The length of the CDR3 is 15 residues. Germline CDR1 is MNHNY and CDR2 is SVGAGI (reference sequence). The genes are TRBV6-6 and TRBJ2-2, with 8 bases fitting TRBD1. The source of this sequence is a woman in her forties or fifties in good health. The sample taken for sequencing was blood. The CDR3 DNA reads TGTGCCAGCAGAACGACAGGGGATTCGGAGGGGGAGCTGTTTTTT. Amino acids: CASRTTGDSEGELFF.